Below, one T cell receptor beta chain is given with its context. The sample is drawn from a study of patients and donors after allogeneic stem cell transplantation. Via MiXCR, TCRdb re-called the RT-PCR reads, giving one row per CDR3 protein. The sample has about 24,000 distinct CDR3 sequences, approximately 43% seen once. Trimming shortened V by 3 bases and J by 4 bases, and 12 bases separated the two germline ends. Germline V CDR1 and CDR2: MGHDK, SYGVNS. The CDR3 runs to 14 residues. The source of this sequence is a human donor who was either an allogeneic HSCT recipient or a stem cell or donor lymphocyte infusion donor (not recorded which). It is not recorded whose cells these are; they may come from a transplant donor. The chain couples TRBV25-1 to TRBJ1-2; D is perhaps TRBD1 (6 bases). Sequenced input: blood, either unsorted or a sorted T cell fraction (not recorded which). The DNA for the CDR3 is TGTGCCAGCAGTGAGGGCAGGGGAGCCTATGGCTACACCTTC. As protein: CASSEGRGAYGYTF.